The rows below give T cell receptor beta chains drawn from one sample of a study of CD8 T cells in ankylosing spondylitis. TCRdb called the 5' RACE reads again in MiXCR, with one record for every CDR3 protein. The sample contains about 360,000 distinct CDR3 sequences, roughly 20% of which appear only once. The source material was blood, either unsorted or a sorted T cell fraction (not recorded which). These receptor sequences come from a male donor with ankylosing spondylitis or in good health (not recorded which). CDR3s leave out the opening cysteine and the closing phenylalanine or tryptophan.

V: TRBV4-1; length: 12; CDR3: ASSQVTSGNEQF
V: TRBV6-1; length: 12; CDR3: ASEAHTGWETQY
V: TRBV7-9; length: 10; CDR3: ASRLLNGELF
V: TRBV20-1; length: 13; CDR3: SARDLPAWWETQY
V: TRBV9; length: 10; CDR3: ASGGGLSEQY
V: TRBV29-1; length: 13; CDR3: SVEGTSGGADTQY
V: TRBV27; length: 12; CDR3: ASSFSGVGYEQY
V: TRBV6-1; length: 13; CDR3: ASSVGTAGSYEQY
V: TRBV7-9; length: 14; CDR3: ASSLGAGGAHNEQF
V: TRBV9; length: 13; CDR3: ASSVEGLASDEQF
V: TRBV4-1; length: 12; CDR3: ASSQVAGSDTQY
V: TRBV12-3/TRBV12-4; length: 12; CDR3: ASSFLGNTGELF
V: TRBV20-1; length: 12; CDR3: SAREGQGAETQY
V: TRBV9; length: 12; CDR3: ASSVRVGTDTQY
V: TRBV27; length: 13; CDR3: ASSTLPTGNSPLH
V: TRBV11-2; length: 15; CDR3: ASSPPGTGFHTDTQY
V: TRBV12-3/TRBV12-4; length: 9; CDR3: ASSSGQGQY
V: TRBV12-3/TRBV12-4; length: 10; CDR3: ASRQEQETQY
V: TRBV6-1; length: 13; CDR3: ASSVPGHTKETQY
V: TRBV12-3/TRBV12-4; length: 11; CDR3: ASSLVRHNEQF
V: TRBV28; length: 12; CDR3: ASTLQGAFYEQY
V: TRBV11-2; length: 12; CDR3: ASHLNPGANEQF
V: TRBV15; length: 14; CDR3: ATSGWTTGLFQPQH
V: TRBV29-1; length: 12; CDR3: SVQDREYTDTQY
V: TRBV6-1; length: 12; CDR3: ASTGRGSTDTQY